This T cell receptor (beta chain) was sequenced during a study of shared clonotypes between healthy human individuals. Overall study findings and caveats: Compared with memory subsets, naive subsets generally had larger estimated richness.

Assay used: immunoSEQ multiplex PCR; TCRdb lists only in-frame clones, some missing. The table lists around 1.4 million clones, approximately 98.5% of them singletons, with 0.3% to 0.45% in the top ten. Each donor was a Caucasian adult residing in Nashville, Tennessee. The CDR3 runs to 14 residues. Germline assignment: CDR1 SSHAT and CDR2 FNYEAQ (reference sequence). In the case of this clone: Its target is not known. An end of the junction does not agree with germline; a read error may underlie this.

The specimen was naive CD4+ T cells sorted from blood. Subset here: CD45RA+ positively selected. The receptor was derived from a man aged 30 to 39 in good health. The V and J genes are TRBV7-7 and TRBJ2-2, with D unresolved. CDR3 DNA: TGTGCTAGCAGCTTAGGGCTGGGTACCGGGGAGCTGTTTTTT. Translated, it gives CASSLGLGTGELFF.